These T cell receptor beta chains were read from a single sample in a study of monozygotic twins with inflammatory bowel disease. TCRdb reprocessed the 5' RACE reads; each CDR3 protein has one entry and no DNA is given. The sample has about 160,000 distinct CDR3 sequences. Sequenced input: blood. These receptors were taken from a human donor with ulcerative colitis or Crohn's disease, or a healthy co-twin of an affected twin (not recorded which). The CDR3 runs from the conserved cysteine through the conserved F or W. Each record gives: CDR3 protein, J gene, V gene.

CDR3 protein: CASSRMNTEAFF
J gene: TRBJ1-1
V gene: TRBV28

CDR3 protein: CASSERIGRDAEQYF
J gene: TRBJ2-7
V gene: TRBV9

CDR3 protein: CATSRDHGNYGYTF
J gene: TRBJ1-2
V gene: TRBV15

CDR3 protein: CASSRDGYNEQFF
J gene: TRBJ2-1
V gene: TRBV5-1

CDR3 protein: CASWNSTTIYF
J gene: TRBJ1-3
V gene: TRBV18

CDR3 protein: CASSEGNPGSNTEAFF
J gene: TRBJ1-1
V gene: TRBV6-1

CDR3 protein: CASSQDGRIYEQYF
J gene: TRBJ2-7
V gene: TRBV14

CDR3 protein: CASSEGQFSTDTQYF
J gene: TRBJ2-3
V gene: TRBV5-1

CDR3 protein: CASSLGSEQFF
J gene: TRBJ2-1
V gene: TRBV7-6

CDR3 protein: CASSLEGTSGLRIADTQYF
J gene: TRBJ2-3
V gene: TRBV5-4

CDR3 protein: CASSQDGSFYNEQFF
J gene: TRBJ2-1
V gene: TRBV18

CDR3 protein: CASSSSGLKETQYF
J gene: TRBJ2-5
V gene: TRBV7-2

CDR3 protein: CASSYTGPAGNQPQHF
J gene: TRBJ1-5
V gene: TRBV5-1

CDR3 protein: CASSSRALNTEAFF
J gene: TRBJ1-1
V gene: TRBV7-8

CDR3 protein: CSVGVASYEQYF
J gene: TRBJ2-7
V gene: TRBV29-1

CDR3 protein: CASSLSGLAGSGKNIQYF
J gene: TRBJ2-4
V gene: TRBV28

CDR3 protein: CASSRGHQDTQYF
J gene: TRBJ2-3
V gene: TRBV12-3/TRBV12-4

CDR3 protein: CASSLREWGSEAFF
J gene: TRBJ1-1
V gene: TRBV5-1

CDR3 protein: CASSFGPRGSSYNEQFF
J gene: TRBJ2-1
V gene: TRBV7-7

CDR3 protein: CASSLDGSSYNEQFF
J gene: TRBJ2-1
V gene: TRBV7-9

CDR3 protein: CSARSLSNTGELFF
J gene: TRBJ2-2
V gene: TRBV20-1

CDR3 protein: CSASDLINEQFF
J gene: TRBJ2-1
V gene: TRBV20-1

CDR3 protein: CSPLGGTGGNIQYF
J gene: TRBJ2-4
V gene: TRBV20-1

CDR3 protein: CSAYSPAGDTQYF
J gene: TRBJ2-3
V gene: TRBV20-1

CDR3 protein: CASRVTGYGYTF
J gene: TRBJ1-2
V gene: TRBV6-5

CDR3 protein: CASSLDARQETQYF
J gene: TRBJ2-5
V gene: TRBV6-2/TRBV6-3

CDR3 protein: CASRPDRLPRNEQFF
J gene: TRBJ2-1
V gene: TRBV28

CDR3 protein: CASSQGLSGTSGPYEQYF
J gene: TRBJ2-7
V gene: TRBV4-3

CDR3 protein: CASSLPRVQRDSYNEQFF
J gene: TRBJ2-1
V gene: TRBV12-3/TRBV12-4

CDR3 protein: CSVGHHGTYEQYF
J gene: TRBJ2-7
V gene: TRBV29-1

CDR3 protein: CASSSIDRVDTEAFF
J gene: TRBJ1-1
V gene: TRBV7-9

CDR3 protein: CASSLADPTYEQYF
J gene: TRBJ2-7
V gene: TRBV5-1

CDR3 protein: CASSRGTGSNEQFF
J gene: TRBJ2-1
V gene: TRBV2

CDR3 protein: CASGLPNTDTQYF
J gene: TRBJ2-3
V gene: TRBV7-3

CDR3 protein: CASSLWGVAASNQPQHF
J gene: TRBJ1-5
V gene: TRBV5-6

CDR3 protein: CASSQNLAGGYNEQFF
J gene: TRBJ2-1
V gene: TRBV7-8

CDR3 protein: CASSPRHSTNEQFF
J gene: TRBJ2-1
V gene: TRBV18

CDR3 protein: CASSRGQDNSPLHF
J gene: TRBJ1-6
V gene: TRBV23-1

CDR3 protein: CASSEPGRTYGEQYF
J gene: TRBJ2-7
V gene: TRBV5-1

CDR3 protein: CASSPRGGNEQFF
J gene: TRBJ2-1
V gene: TRBV12-3/TRBV12-4

CDR3 protein: CASSLSGENIQYF
J gene: TRBJ2-4
V gene: TRBV5-6

CDR3 protein: CSASGTSYGYTF
J gene: TRBJ1-2
V gene: TRBV20-1

CDR3 protein: CASTVPGWTEAFF
J gene: TRBJ1-1
V gene: TRBV28

CDR3 protein: CASSRQGAATNEKLFF
J gene: TRBJ1-4
V gene: TRBV5-1

CDR3 protein: CASSLRGSGETEAFF
J gene: TRBJ1-1
V gene: TRBV7-9

CDR3 protein: CASSSRLAATDTQYF
J gene: TRBJ2-3
V gene: TRBV5-1

CDR3 protein: CASSQLPGQGRNEQFF
J gene: TRBJ2-1
V gene: TRBV4-1

CDR3 protein: CASSIDRGREKLFF
J gene: TRBJ1-4
V gene: TRBV19

CDR3 protein: CASSSDLVGTQYF
J gene: TRBJ2-5
V gene: TRBV7-2